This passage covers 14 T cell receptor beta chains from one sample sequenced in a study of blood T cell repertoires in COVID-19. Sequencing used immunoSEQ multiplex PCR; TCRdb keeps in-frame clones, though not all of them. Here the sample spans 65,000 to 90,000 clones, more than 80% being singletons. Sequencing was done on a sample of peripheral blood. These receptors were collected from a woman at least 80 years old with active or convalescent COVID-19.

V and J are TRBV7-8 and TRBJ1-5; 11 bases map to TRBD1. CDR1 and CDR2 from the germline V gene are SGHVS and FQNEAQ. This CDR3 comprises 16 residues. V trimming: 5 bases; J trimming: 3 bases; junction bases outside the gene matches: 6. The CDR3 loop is CASSPRTGGSNQPQHF. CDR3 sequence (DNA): TGTGCCAGCAGCCCCAGGACAGGGGGCTCCAATCAGCCCCAGCATTTT. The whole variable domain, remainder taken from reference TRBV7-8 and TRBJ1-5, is GAGVSQSPRYKVAKRGQDVALRCDPISGHVSLFWYQQALGQGPEFLTYFQNEAQLDKSGLPSDRFFAERPEGSVSTLKIQRTQQEDSAVYLCASSPRTGGSNQPQHFGDGTRLSIL.

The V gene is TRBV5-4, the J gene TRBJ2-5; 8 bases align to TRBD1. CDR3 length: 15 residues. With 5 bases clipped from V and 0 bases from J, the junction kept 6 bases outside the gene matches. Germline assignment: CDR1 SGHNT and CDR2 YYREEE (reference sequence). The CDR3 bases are TGTGCCAGCAGGTTACAGGGGGGATACCAAGAGACCCAGTACTTC. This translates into CASRLQGGYQETQYF.

The CDR3 sequence: CASSGGYRGRWSNTGELFF. CDR3 DNA: TGTGCCAGCAGCGGCGGGTACAGGGGGCGGTGGTCGAACACCGGGGAGCTGTTTTTT. The J gene is TRBJ2-2, the V gene TRBV9, with TRBD1 identical over 9 bases. V dropped 3 bases and J dropped 0; count of bases not matched to a gene: 12. The length of the CDR3 is 19 residues. Germline V gene sequence: CDR1 SGDLS, CDR2 YYNGEE.

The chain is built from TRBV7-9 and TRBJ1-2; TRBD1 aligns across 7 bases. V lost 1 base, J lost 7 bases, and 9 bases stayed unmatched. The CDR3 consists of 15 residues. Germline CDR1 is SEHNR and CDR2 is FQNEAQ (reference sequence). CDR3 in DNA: TGTGCCAGCAGCTTAGAGGCAGGGGGGTTGAGTGGCTACACCTTC. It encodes CASSLEAGGLSGYTF.

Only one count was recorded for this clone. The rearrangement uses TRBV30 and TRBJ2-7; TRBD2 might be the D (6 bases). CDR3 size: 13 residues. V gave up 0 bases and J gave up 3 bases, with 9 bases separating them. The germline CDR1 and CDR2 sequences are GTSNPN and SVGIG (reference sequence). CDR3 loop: CAWSVGTGYEQYF. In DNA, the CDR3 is TGTGCCTGGAGTGTTGGGACTGGCTACGAGCAGTACTTC.

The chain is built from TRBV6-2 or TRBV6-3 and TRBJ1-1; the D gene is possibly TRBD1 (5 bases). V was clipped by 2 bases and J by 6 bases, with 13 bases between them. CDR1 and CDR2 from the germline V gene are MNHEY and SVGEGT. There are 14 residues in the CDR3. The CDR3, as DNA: TGTGCCAGCAGTTACGTGTCAGGGTTGGCTGAAGCTTTCTTT. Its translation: CASSYVSGLAEAFF.

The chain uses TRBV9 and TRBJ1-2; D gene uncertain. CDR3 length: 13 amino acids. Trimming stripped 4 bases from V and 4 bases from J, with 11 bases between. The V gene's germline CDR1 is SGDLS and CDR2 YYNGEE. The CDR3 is CASSPGEVYGYTF. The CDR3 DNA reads TGTGCCAGCAGCCCTGGGGAGGTCTATGGCTACACCTTC.

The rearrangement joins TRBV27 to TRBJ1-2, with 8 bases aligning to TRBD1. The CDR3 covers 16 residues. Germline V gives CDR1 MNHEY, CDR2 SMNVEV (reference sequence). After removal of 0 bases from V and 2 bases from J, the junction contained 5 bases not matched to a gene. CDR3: CASSLSGQGRNYGYTF. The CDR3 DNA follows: TGTGCCAGCAGTTTATCCGGACAGGGTAGGAACTATGGCTACACCTTC.

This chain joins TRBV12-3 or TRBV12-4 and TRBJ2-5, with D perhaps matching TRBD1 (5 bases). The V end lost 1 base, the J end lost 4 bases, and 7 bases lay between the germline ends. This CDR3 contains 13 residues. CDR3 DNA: TGTGCCAGCAGTTTAGTCAGGGCAGAGACCCAGTACTTC. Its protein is CASSLVRAETQYF.

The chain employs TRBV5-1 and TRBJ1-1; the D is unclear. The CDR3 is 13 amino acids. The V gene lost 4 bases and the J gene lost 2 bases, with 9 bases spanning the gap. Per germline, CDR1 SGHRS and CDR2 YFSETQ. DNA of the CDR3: TGCGCCAGCAGCCTACAGCAAAACACTGAAGCTTTCTTT. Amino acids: CASSLQQNTEAFF.

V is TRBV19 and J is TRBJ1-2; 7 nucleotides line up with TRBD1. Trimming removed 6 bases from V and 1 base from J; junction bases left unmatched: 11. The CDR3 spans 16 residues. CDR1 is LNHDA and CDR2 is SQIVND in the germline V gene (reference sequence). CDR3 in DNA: TGTGCCAGTAGCACAACCGGGACAGAGAATAACTATGGCTACACCTTC. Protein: CASSTTGTENNYGYTF.

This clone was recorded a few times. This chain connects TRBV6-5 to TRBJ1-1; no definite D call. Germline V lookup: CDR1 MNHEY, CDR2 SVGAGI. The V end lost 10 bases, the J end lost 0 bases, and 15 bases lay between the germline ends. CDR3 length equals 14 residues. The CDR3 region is CATRRVSLNTEAFF. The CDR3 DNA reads TGTGCCACGAGGAGGGTTTCATTGAACACTGAAGCTTTCTTT.

As DNA, the CDR3 is TGTGCCAGCAGCTTATGGGGCGCGAGCAATCAGCCCCAGCATTTT. Translated: CASSLWGASNQPQHF. The chain recombines TRBV7-8 with TRBJ1-5; a possible D gene is TRBD1 (5 bases). V was trimmed by 2 bases and J by 1 base, leaving 9 bases between them. CDR1 and CDR2 (germline): SGHVS, FQNEAQ. CDR3 length: 15 amino acids.

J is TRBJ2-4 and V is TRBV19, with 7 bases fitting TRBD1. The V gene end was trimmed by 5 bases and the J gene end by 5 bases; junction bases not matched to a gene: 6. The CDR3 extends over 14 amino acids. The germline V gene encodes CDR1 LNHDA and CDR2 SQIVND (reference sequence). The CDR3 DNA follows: TGTGCCAGTAGTCGTGGGACAGAGCAAAACATTCAGTACTTC. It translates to CASSRGTEQNIQYF. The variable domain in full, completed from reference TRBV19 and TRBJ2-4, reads DGGITQSPKYLFRKEGQNVTLSCEQNLNHDAMYWYRQDPGQGLRLIYYSQIVNDFQKGDIAEGYSVSREKKESFPLTVTSAQKNPTAFYLCASSRGTEQNIQYFGAGTRLSVL.